This TCR beta chain was recovered during a study of T cells in Graves' hyperthyroidism and ophthalmopathy. Findings of the study overall: Ophthalmopathy got predicted by the model a median roughly 6.1 months before its onset.

The CDR3 is 13 amino acids. Germline V gene data show CDR1 as DFQATT and CDR2 as SNEGSKA (reference sequence). Exclusion of patients followed from uncontrolled infection, other autoimmune disease, pregnancy or lactation. Template material for amplifying TCR beta CDR3 regions consisted of RNA transcripts. Using the HTBI primer set, a first-round RT-PCR was run on the TCR CDR3. MiXCR, applied by TCRdb to the multiplex PCR reads, yields one record per CDR3 protein. The repertoire has some 300,000 distinct CDR3 sequences, approximately 15% of them found once; the top ten carry around 35%. Turning to this clonotype: Antigen specificity is unknown. One end of the junction varies from germline; a read error may be responsible.

The rearrangement links TRBV20-1 to TRBJ2-6; D call uncertain. The TCR sequence derives from a young man with Graves' hyperthyroidism. Sequences were obtained from blood. The CDR3 is CSAKGSEANVLTF. CDR3 nucleotide sequence: TGCAGTGCTAAGGGCTCTGAGGCCAACGTCCTGACTTTC.